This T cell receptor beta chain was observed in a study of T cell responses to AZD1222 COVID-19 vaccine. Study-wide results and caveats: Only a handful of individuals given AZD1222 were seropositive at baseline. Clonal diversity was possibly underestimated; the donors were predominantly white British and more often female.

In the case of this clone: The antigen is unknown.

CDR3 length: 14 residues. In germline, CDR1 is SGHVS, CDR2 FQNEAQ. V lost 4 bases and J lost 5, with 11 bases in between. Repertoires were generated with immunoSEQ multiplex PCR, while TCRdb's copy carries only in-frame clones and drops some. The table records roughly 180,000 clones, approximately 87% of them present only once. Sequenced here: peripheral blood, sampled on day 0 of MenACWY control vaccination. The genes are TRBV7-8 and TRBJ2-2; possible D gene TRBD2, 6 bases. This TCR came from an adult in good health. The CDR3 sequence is CASSSLGGTGELFF. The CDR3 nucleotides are TGTGCCAGCAGCTCTTTAGGAGGGACCGGGGAGCTGTTTTTT.